Following are 29 T cell receptor beta chains from one sample sequenced in a study of Graves' ophthalmopathy and Graves' hyperthyroidism. RNA transcripts were the template, and TCR beta CDR3 regions were amplified from them. RT-PCR in the first round used HTBI primers; a second-round multiplex PCR followed. TCRdb reanalysed the multiplex PCR reads using MiXCR and keeps one entry per CDR3 protein. The repertoire includes almost 750,000 distinct CDR3 sequences, roughly 40% of them detected once, and 44% sits in the top ten. The sequenced sample was peripheral blood. These receptors were collected from an adult man with Graves' ophthalmopathy.

This clonotype was observed a few times. The chain uses TRBV6-5 and TRBJ1-6; D is uncertain. Trimming removed 5 bases at V and 4 bases at J, with 12 bases between. This CDR3 comprises 15 residues. CDR1 and CDR2 from the germline V gene are MNHEY and SVGAGI. CDR3 sequence reads: CASSKGIIYNSPLHF. DNA of the CDR3: TGTGCCAGCAGTAAAGGGATAATTTATAATTCACCCCTCCACTTT.

This clonotype has at least ten counts. The chain links TRBV7-8 to TRBJ2-2; D may be TRBD2 (6 bases). Germline CDR1 is SGHVS and CDR2 is FQNEAQ. The CDR3 is made up of 16 amino acids. V was cut by 2 bases and J by 1 base, with 11 bases left in between. Here the CDR3 reads CASSLSGGWNTGELFF. The DNA of the CDR3 is TGTGCCAGCAGCTTAAGTGGAGGGTGGAACACCGGGGAGCTGTTTTTT.

There are many counts of this clonotype. V gene TRBV19 combines with J gene TRBJ1-2; D gene ambiguous. This CDR3 is 12 amino acids long. V was clipped by 8 bases and J by 1 base, with 8 bases between them. Germline CDR1 LNHDA, CDR2 SQIVND (reference sequence). The CDR3 here is CASLNRNYGYTF. DNA for the CDR3: TGTGCCAGTCTCAACCGTAACTATGGCTACACCTTC.

This clonotype turned up a few times. This chain links TRBV2 with TRBJ2-3; the D gene is possibly TRBD2 (5 bases). The CDR3 consists of 12 residues. Trimming pared 7 bases from V and 2 bases from J, leaving 7 bases between. Germline V gene data show CDR1 as SNHLY and CDR2 as FYNNEI. This CDR3 reads CASTGITDTQYF. The CDR3 DNA follows: TGTGCCAGCACGGGGATCACAGATACGCAGTATTTT.

The chain joins TRBV9 to TRBJ1-2, with 9 bases matching TRBD1. V was pared by 4 bases and J by 1 base, with 8 bases of the junction left unmatched. Germline V CDR1 and CDR2: SGDLS, YYNGEE. The CDR3 totals 16 residues. DNA for the CDR3: TGTGCCAGCAGCCAAGCAGGACAGGGGATTAACTATGGCTACACCTTC. It translates to CASSQAGQGINYGYTF. The complete variable domain, with remaining parts taken from reference TRBV9 and TRBJ1-2, reads DSGVTQTPKHLITATGQRVTLRCSPRSGDLSVYWYQQSLDQGLQFLIQYYNGEERAKGNILERFSAQQFPDLHSELNLSSLELGDSALYFCASSQAGQGINYGYTFGSGTRLTVV.

The chain uses TRBV25-1 and TRBJ1-2; no reliable D call. This CDR3 contains 15 residues. CDR1 and CDR2 (germline): MGHDK, SYGVNS. Deletions cut 11 bases from V and 0 bases from J, with 19 bases between. Here the CDR3 reads CAWSVLWNTNYGYTF. In nucleotides, the CDR3 is TGTGCCTGGAGTGTATTATGGAATACTAACTATGGCTACACCTTC.

This clonotype was seen repeatedly, ten times or more. The J gene is TRBJ2-5, the V gene TRBV2; 7 nucleotides align to TRBD1. Germline V gives CDR1 SNHLY, CDR2 FYNNEI. The CDR3 is 14 amino acids. V dropped 7 bases and J dropped 5; count of bases not matched to a gene: 10. The CDR3 nucleotides read TGTGCCAGCACCCCGGGACAGTACTGGGAGACCCAGTACTTC. Amino acid sequence: CASTPGQYWETQYF.

The chain combines TRBV25-1 with TRBJ1-6, with a tentative D call TRBD1 (5 bases). CDR1 MGHDK and CDR2 SYGVNS come from the germline V gene. CDR3 length: 13 amino acids. The CDR3 reads CARPSGPNSPLHF. In DNA, the CDR3 is TGTGCTAGACCTTCAGGGCCAAATTCACCCCTCCACTTT.

A few counts support this clonotype. This rearrangement joins TRBV7-8 to TRBJ2-5; D is unresolved. Germline V gene lookup returns CDR1 SGHVS and CDR2 FQNEAQ. Trimming shortened V by 4 bases and J by 5 bases, and 23 bases separated the two germline ends. This CDR3 has 17 amino acids. The chain's CDR3 is CASSSPYYSTPGETQYF. The CDR3 DNA sequence: TGTGCCAGCAGCTCTCCCTATTATTCCACTCCTGGCGAGACCCAGTACTTC.

The rearrangement uses TRBV25-1 and TRBJ2-2; unclear D gene. Germline values: CDR1 MGHDK, CDR2 SYGVNS. The CDR3 runs to 13 residues. V lost 6 bases to trimming and J lost 0 bases, with 5 bases between them. CDR3 amino acids: CASRLTNTGELFF. The CDR3, as DNA: TGTGCCAGCAGACTGACGAACACCGGGGAGCTGTTTTTT.

The table lists this clonotype with a few counts. This chain uses TRBV12-5 with TRBJ1-2, with TRBD1 identical over 7 bases. The V gene's germline CDR1 is LGHNT and CDR2 FRNRAP. This CDR3 is built from 16 residues. Losses at the gene ends were 9 bases for V and 7 bases for J; bases not matched to a gene: 20. CDR3 in DNA: TGTGCTAGAACCCCTCGCCGGGGGACAGTTCTCTCTGGCTACACCTTC. Residues: CARTPRRGTVLSGYTF.

This clonotype was recorded at least ten times. CDR3 in DNA: TGTGCCAGCAGTTACGGGCTAGCGGGGGGGCGAGAGACCCAGTACTTC. This encodes CASSYGLAGGRETQYF. The rearrangement joins TRBV6-5 to TRBJ2-5; the match to TRBD2 covers 12 bases. The CDR3 has 16 amino acids. The J segment lost 4 bases and the V segment lost 2 bases, leaving 5 bases of the junction unmatched. Germline V gives CDR1 MNHEY, CDR2 SVGAGI.

V usage is TRBV20-1 and J usage is TRBJ2-7; D tentatively reads TRBD1 or TRBD2 (6 bases each). This CDR3 region has 17 residues. CDR1 is DFQATT and CDR2 is SNEGSKA in the germline V gene (reference sequence). Trimming left V 1 base short and J 3 bases short, with 22 bases between. The CDR3 is CSARGEGGTLGNYEQYF. In DNA, the CDR3 is TGCAGTGCTAGAGGGGAAGGGGGGACCCTTGGGAACTACGAGCAGTACTTC.

In this sample, this clonotype turned up many times. This chain links TRBV7-2 with TRBJ2-7, with 7 bases matching TRBD1. The V segment lost 0 bases and the J segment 3 bases; nucleotides outside the gene matches: 5. The CDR3 consists of 15 residues. From germline, CDR1 is SGHTA and CDR2 FQGNSA. DNA of the CDR3: TGTGCCAGCAGCTTAGCCCCAGGGGGTTACTACGAGCAGTACTTC. Translation gives CASSLAPGGYYEQYF. Using reference TRBV7-2 and TRBJ2-7 for the parts outside the CDR3, the full variable domain is GAGVSQSPSNKVTEKGKDVELRCDPISGHTALYWYRQSLGQGLEFLIYFQGNSAPDKSGLPSDRFSAERTGGSVSTLTIQRTQQEDSAVYLCASSLAPGGYYEQYFGPGTRLTVT.

The sample holds a few counts of this clonotype. This chain connects TRBV9 to TRBJ1-5, with a weak D call TRBD1 (6 bases). V lost 0 bases to trimming and J lost 3 bases, with 10 bases between them. Germline V lookup: CDR1 SGDLS, CDR2 YYNGEE. The CDR3 is 15 residues long. The CDR3 reads CASSVDGGLNQPQHF. CDR3 DNA: TGTGCCAGCAGCGTAGACGGGGGCCTCAATCAGCCCCAGCATTTT.

This clonotype was counted at least ten times. V and J are TRBV20-1 and TRBJ1-5; D not certain. CDR1 is DFQATT, CDR2 SNEGSKA, per germline (reference sequence). Trimming pared 3 bases from V and 1 base from J, leaving 7 bases between. This CDR3 has 13 amino acids. Written as DNA, the CDR3 is TGCAGTGCTAGGGTAGGGAGCAATCAGCCCCAGCATTTT. It specifies CSARVGSNQPQHF.

The chain uses TRBV20-1 and TRBJ2-7; 7 bases fit TRBD1. CDR1 and CDR2 (germline): DFQATT, SNEGSKA (reference sequence). CDR3 length: 15 residues. The V gene end was trimmed by 6 bases and the J gene end by 3 bases; junction bases not matched to a gene: 14. The CDR3: CSAETGTPTNYEQYF. The DNA for the CDR3 is TGCAGTGCGGAGACAGGGACCCCCACTAACTACGAGCAGTACTTC.

This clonotype was counted at least ten times. This rearrangement joins TRBV2 to TRBJ1-1; TRBD1 matches 7 bases. V lost 5 bases, J lost 6 bases, and 6 bases stayed unmatched. The germline gives CDR1 SNHLY, CDR2 FYNNEI. CDR3 size: 13 residues. CDR3 amino acids: CASSLDREPEAFF. The DNA for the CDR3 is TGTGCCAGCAGTTTAGACAGGGAGCCTGAAGCTTTCTTT.

This clonotype was found a few times. The V and J genes are TRBV20-1 and TRBJ2-5; D remains unclear. The V and J ends lost 1 base and 1 base respectively, with 10 bases between them. The V gene's germline CDR1 is DFQATT and CDR2 SNEGSKA (reference sequence). The CDR3 is made up of 14 amino acids. CDR3 sequence (DNA): TGCAGTGCTAGAGGAGAAGCTTTCCAAGAGACCCAGTACTTC. Its translation is CSARGEAFQETQYF.

This clonotype was counted only a few times. The rearrangement uses TRBV6-5 and TRBJ2-5; TRBD1 is a possible D gene (6 bases). This CDR3 is built from 15 residues. V lost 2 bases, J lost 4 bases, and 14 bases lay in between. Germline CDR1 MNHEY, CDR2 SVGAGI. CDR3 nucleotide sequence: TGTGCCAGCAGTTACCTTGGGACACAAGGAGAGACCCAGTACTTC. Translated: CASSYLGTQGETQYF.

V is TRBV28 and J is TRBJ2-6, with 7 bases lining up with TRBD2. CDR3 length equals 13 residues. Germline V gene sequence: CDR1 MDHEN, CDR2 SYDVKM. CDR3 in DNA: TGTGCTGCGCGGGGGTACGGGGCCAACGTCCTGACTTTC. This translates into CAARGYGANVLTF.

This clonotype was found a few times. This chain links TRBV3-1 with TRBJ2-7, with D unresolved. Trimming cost V 1 base and J 7 bases, with 14 bases left between them. The CDR3 totals 14 residues. From germline, CDR1 is LGHDT and CDR2 YNNKEL (reference sequence). CDR3 amino acids: CASSQGPTSQEQYF. CDR3 bases: TGTGCCAGCAGCCAAGGGCCCACATCTCAAGAGCAGTACTTC.

This clonotype was counted between two and nine times. The rearrangement links TRBV20-1 to TRBJ2-1; no definite D call. There are 13 residues in the CDR3. Trimming removed 0 bases at V and 2 bases at J, with 5 bases between. CDR1 and CDR2 (germline): DFQATT, SNEGSKA (reference sequence). CDR3: CSARDRPYNEQFF. CDR3 nucleotides: TGCAGTGCTAGAGATCGGCCCTACAATGAGCAGTTCTTC.

This chain joins TRBV7-2 and TRBJ2-7; TRBD2 agrees at 7 bases. The CDR3 spans 13 residues. Trimming took 9 bases from V and 3 from J; bases not matched to a gene: 8. CDR1 and CDR2 from the germline V gene are SGHTA and FQGNSA. CDR3 sequence: CASSEGEGYEQYF. The DNA for the CDR3 is TGTGCCAGTAGTGAAGGGGAGGGCTACGAGCAGTACTTC.

The sample holds many counts of this clonotype. The chain combines TRBV7-8 with TRBJ1-2; D is unresolved. This CDR3 has 17 residues. V was pared by 2 bases and J by 2 bases, with 18 bases between. In germline, CDR1 is SGHVS, CDR2 FQNEAQ. The CDR3, as DNA: TGTGCCAGCAGCTTAAATAGTTACGGGCAGCGCAACTATGGCTACACCTTC. Encoded protein: CASSLNSYGQRNYGYTF.

The chain has TRBV29-1 and TRBJ1-1, with 9 positions matching TRBD1. Germline CDR1 and CDR2: SQVTM and ANQGSEA. J was trimmed by 4 bases and V by 6 bases; bases with no gene match: 9. The CDR3 covers 14 residues. The CDR3 DNA is TGCAGCGTATCAGGACAGGGGCGGAGCACTGAAGCTTTCTTT. Translation: CSVSGQGRSTEAFF.

The chain joins TRBV15 to TRBJ2-7; tentatively, D is TRBD1 (6 bases). The CDR3 covers 16 residues. Germline lookup yields CDR1 LNHNV and CDR2 YYDKDF (reference sequence). V lost 5 bases to trimming and J lost 7 bases, with 24 bases between them. This chain's CDR3 is CATSGSTQGSGKEQYF. The CDR3 DNA is TGTGCCACCAGCGGTTCGACACAGGGATCTGGAAAAGAGCAGTACTTC.

This clonotype was counted once. The rearrangement uses TRBV12-3 or TRBV12-4 and TRBJ2-7; D may correspond to TRBD1 or TRBD2 (6 bases each). Deletions cut 5 bases from V and 11 bases from J, with 13 bases between. The CDR3 spans 11 residues. Written as DNA, the CDR3 is TGTGCCAGCAGTGCCAGGGGAGGAAAGTACTTC. This codes for CASSARGGKYF.

The chain joins TRBV5-4 to TRBJ2-5; TRBD1 agrees at 10 bases. V shed 3 bases and J 5 bases; nucleotides not matched to a gene: 7. CDR3 length: 15 amino acids. Germline CDR1 reads SGHNT; CDR2 reads YYREEE (reference sequence). CDR3 in amino acids: CASSWGQGRSETQYF. The CDR3 DNA is TGTGCCAGCAGCTGGGGACAGGGGAGGTCGGAGACCCAGTACTTC.